This T cell receptor (beta chain) was profiled in a study of T cell repertoires in cytomegalovirus infection. In the study overall: Public TCR beta signatures marked donors with CMV infection and the matching HLA.

At least ten counts were recorded for this clonotype. The antigen remains undetermined. Study-wide points: Carriage of CMV together with the relevant HLA was identifiable through cumulative public TCR beta family frequency. HLA-C-restricted TCR beta clonotypes specific for CMV led the ex vivo response.

TCRdb used MiXCR to reprocess the reads, holding one entry per CDR3 protein. Of 600,000 to 800,000 distinct CDR3 sequences listed, approximately 25% were seen once; the top ten hold 7.5% to 9%. Germline CDR1 and CDR2: SEHNR and FQNEAQ (reference sequence). This CDR3 region has 13 residues. V was pared by 2 bases and J by 6 bases, with 10 bases between. The gene calls are TRBV7-9 and TRBJ1-1; D call uncertain. Source material: CD8+ T cells from PBMCs. The sequence came from a human donor in good health (CMV status not recorded). Some clones in this sample may be carry-over from other donors' samples. This CDR3 is CASSLSAPPEAFF. In DNA form, the CDR3 reads TGTGCCAGCAGCTTATCGGCTCCTCCTGAAGCTTTCTTT.